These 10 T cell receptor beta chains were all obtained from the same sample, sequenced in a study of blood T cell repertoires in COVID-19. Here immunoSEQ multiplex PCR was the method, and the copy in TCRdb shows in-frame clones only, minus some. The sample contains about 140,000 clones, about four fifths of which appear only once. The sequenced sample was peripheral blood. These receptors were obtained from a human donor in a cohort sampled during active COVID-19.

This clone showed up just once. The CDR3 coding sequence is TGTGCCAGCAGCGCCAACAGGGTCGACTATGGCTACACCTTC. This sequence encodes CASSANRVDYGYTF. The rearrangement joins TRBV6-5 to TRBJ1-2, with D tentatively TRBD1 (6 bases). Trimming left V 6 bases short and J 3 bases short, with 14 bases between. There are 14 residues in the CDR3. Germline V gene data show CDR1 as MNHEY and CDR2 as SVGAGI.

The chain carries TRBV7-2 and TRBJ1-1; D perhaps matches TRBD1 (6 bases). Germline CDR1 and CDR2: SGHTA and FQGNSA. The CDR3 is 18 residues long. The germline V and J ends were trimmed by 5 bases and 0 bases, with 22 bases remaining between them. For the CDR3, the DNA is TGTGCCAGCAGCGCCGCTCTAGGAGGACAGCTTTTGAACACTGAAGCTTTCTTT. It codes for CASSAALGGQLLNTEAFF.

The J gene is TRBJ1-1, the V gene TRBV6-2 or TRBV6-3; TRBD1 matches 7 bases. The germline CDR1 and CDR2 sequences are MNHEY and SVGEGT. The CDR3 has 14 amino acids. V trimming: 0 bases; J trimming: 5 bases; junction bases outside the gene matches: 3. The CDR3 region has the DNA TGTGCCAGCAGTTACTCGACAGGGCTGACTGAAGCTTTCTTT. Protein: CASSYSTGLTEAFF.

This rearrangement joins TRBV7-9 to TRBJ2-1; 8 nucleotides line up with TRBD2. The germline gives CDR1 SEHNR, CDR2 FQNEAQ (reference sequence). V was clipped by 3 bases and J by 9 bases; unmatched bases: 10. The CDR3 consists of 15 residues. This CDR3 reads CASSLPSGGRGEQFF. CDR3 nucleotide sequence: TGTGCCAGCAGCTTGCCGTCGGGAGGGAGGGGTGAGCAGTTCTTC.

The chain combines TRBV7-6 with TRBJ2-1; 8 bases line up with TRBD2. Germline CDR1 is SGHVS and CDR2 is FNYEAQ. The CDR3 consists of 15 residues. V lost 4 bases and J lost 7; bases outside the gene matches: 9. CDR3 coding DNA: TGTGCCAGCAGCTCCCGGGGGGGAACTACTAATGAGCAGTTCTTC. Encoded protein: CASSSRGGTTNEQFF.

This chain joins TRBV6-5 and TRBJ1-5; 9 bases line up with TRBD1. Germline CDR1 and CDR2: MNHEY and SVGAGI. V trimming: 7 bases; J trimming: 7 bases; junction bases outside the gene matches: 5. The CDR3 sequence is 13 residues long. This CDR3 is CASTPGQGQPQHF. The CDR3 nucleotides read TGTGCCAGCACCCCAGGACAGGGGCAGCCCCAGCATTTT.

CDR3 residues: CASSGLAVDTQYF. Written as DNA, the CDR3 is TGTGCCAGCAGCGGACTAGCGGTGGATACGCAGTATTTT. The genes are TRBV2 and TRBJ2-3, with 10 bases lining up with TRBD2. This CDR3 has 13 amino acids. Germline assignment: CDR1 SNHLY and CDR2 FYNNEI. V lost 6 bases and J lost 6; bases outside the gene matches: 3.

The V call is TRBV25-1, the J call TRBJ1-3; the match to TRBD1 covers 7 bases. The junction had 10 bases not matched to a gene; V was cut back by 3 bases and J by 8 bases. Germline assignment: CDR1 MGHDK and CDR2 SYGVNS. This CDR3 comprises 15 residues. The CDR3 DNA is TGTGCCAGCAGTGAGCCAGGGGGGCCCGGGGACACCATATATTTT. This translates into CASSEPGGPGDTIYF.

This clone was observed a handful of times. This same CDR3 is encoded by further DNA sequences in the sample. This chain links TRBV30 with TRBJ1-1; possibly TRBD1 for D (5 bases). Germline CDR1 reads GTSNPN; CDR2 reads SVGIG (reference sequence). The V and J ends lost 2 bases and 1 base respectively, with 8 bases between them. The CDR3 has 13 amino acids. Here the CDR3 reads CAWSRQGNTEAFF. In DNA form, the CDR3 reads TGTGCCTGGAGTCGGCAGGGGAACACTGAAGCTTTCTTT.

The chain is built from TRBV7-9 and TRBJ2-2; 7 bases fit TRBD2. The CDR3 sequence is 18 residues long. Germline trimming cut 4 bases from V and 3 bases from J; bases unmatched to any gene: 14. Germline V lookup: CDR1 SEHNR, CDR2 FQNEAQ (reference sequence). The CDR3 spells CASSSPRYSGSDTGELFF. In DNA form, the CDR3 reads TGTGCCAGCAGCTCCCCTCGATATAGCGGGTCGGACACCGGGGAGCTGTTTTTT.